Listed here are 5 T cell receptor beta chains from one sample, sequenced in a study of cytomegalovirus exposure and HLA in healthy donors. The PCR had 60 Vbeta and 13 Jbeta primers. Only in-frame clones appear in the TCRdb table, and some are missing; sequencing was by immunoSEQ multiplex PCR. The table shows 100,000 to 150,000 clones, with 78% occurring only once. The sample consisted of PBMCs. These receptors all come from a female donor in good health and CMV-seronegative.

The V and J genes are TRBV7-8 and TRBJ1-5; D remains ambiguous. CDR3 length: 16 residues. Germline loops: CDR1 SGHVS, CDR2 FQNEAQ. V was cut by 3 bases and J by 2 bases, with 14 bases left in between. CDR3 bases: TGTGCCAGCAGCTTCCGTCGCGCATCGGGCAATCAGCCCCAGCATTTT. It encodes CASSFRRASGNQPQHF.

The CDR3 here is CASSLSARDNYGYTF. CDR3 in DNA: TGTGCCAGCAGTTTATCGGCCAGGGATAACTATGGCTACACCTTC. The chain is built from TRBV27 and TRBJ1-2; D is possibly TRBD1 (5 bases). Germline lookup yields CDR1 MNHEY and CDR2 SMNVEV (reference sequence). CDR3 length: 15 residues. V was shortened by 0 bases and J by 1 base, with 9 bases between the two germline ends.

At least ten counts were recorded for this clone. The genes are TRBV4-1 and TRBJ1-2; 7 bases map to TRBD1. Germline values: CDR1 MGHRA, CDR2 YSYEKL. The CDR3 extends over 16 amino acids. The V gene end was trimmed by 6 bases and the J gene end by 2 bases; junction bases not matched to a gene: 12. The CDR3 is CASRQHYAQGNYGYTF. CDR3 nucleotides: TGCGCCAGCAGACAACATTATGCACAGGGGAACTATGGCTACACCTTC.

The chain carries TRBV5-1 and TRBJ2-5, with TRBD1 matching 8 bases. Germline loops: CDR1 SGHRS, CDR2 YFSETQ. The CDR3 extends over 14 amino acids. With V trimmed by 3 bases and J by 2 bases, 3 bases remained unmatched. The CDR3 nucleotides read TGCGCCAGCAGCTGGGGACAGGAACAAGAGACCCAGTACTTC. It is translated as CASSWGQEQETQYF.

This rearrangement joins TRBV23-1 to TRBJ2-7, with TRBD1 as a possible D gene (5 bases). TRBV23-1 is annotated as an ORF whose role is uncertain. With 6 bases removed from V and 5 bases from J, the gap between germline ends came to 17 bases. The CDR3 spans 14 residues. The CDR3 bases are TGCGCCAGCAGCCCCTGGTCCCCGGACAACGAGCAGTACTTC. Protein: CASSPWSPDNEQYF.